The clone carrying this T cell receptor (beta chain) was picked up many times. The data belong to a study of T cells in Graves' hyperthyroidism and ophthalmopathy. CDR1 is DFQATT, CDR2 SNEGSKA, per germline (reference sequence). Trimming left V 4 bases short and J 5 bases short, with 14 bases between. The CDR3 extends over 13 amino acids. Researchers amplified the TCR beta CDR3 regions from RNA transcripts. A set of HTBI primers served as the primers for a first-round RT-PCR of the TCR CDR3. TCRdb fed the multiplex PCR reads into MiXCR, producing one record per CDR3 protein. The sample shows approximately 260,000 distinct CDR3 sequences, about 16% of them seen only once.

J is TRBJ2-5 and V is TRBV20-1, with D possibly TRBD2 on 6 matching bases. This receptor was identified in a woman aged 45-65 years with Graves' hyperthyroidism that later progressed to Graves' ophthalmopathy. The sequenced sample was blood. Here the CDR3 DNA reads TGCAGTGCTACATCGGAGGGTGGGGAGACCCAGTACTTC. Protein sequence: CSATSEGGETQYF.